These T cell receptor beta chains were read from a single sample in a study of blood T cell repertoires in COVID-19. Using immunoSEQ multiplex PCR, the repertoire was profiled, and TCRdb retains in-frame clones only, with some absent. The data show more than 10,000 clones, around 78% seen once. Sequenced sample: peripheral blood. These receptors all stem from a human donor in a cohort sampled during active COVID-19. Each CDR3 is given with its conserved first and last residue. A D gene is named only where the DNA matches it firmly. Where a row states a size, it is once, few, many or the class of an expanded clone; other rows omit it.

d_gene,abundance,j_gene,len,v_gene,CDR3nt,CDR3aa
TRBD1,.,TRBJ1-1,16,TRBV14,TGTGCCAGCAGCCAAACCTTGGGACAGGGGGCGGCTGAAGCTTTCTTT,CASSQTLGQGAAEAFF
TRBD1,.,TRBJ2-7,13,TRBV28,TGTGCCAGCAACCGGGACAGGGTGGGCGAGCAGTACTTC,CASNRDRVGEQYF
.,.,TRBJ1-5,13,TRBV6-5,TGTGCCAGCAGTTATTCTCTTCATCAGCCCCAGCATTTT,CASSYSLHQPQHF
.,once,TRBJ1-1,14,TRBV18,TGTGCCAGCTCACCATTGACCGGGGACACTGAAGCTTTCTTT,CASSPLTGDTEAFF
TRBD2,.,TRBJ2-5,16,TRBV4-2,TGTGCCAGCAGCGAAGATCTTGGGACTACACAAGAGACCCAGTACTTC,CASSEDLGTTQETQYF
.,few,TRBJ1-2,13,TRBV5-1,TGCGCCAGCAGCCACAGAGACAGCTATGGCTACACCTTC,CASSHRDSYGYTF
TRBD2,.,TRBJ2-7,15,TRBV7-2,TGTGCCAGCAGGAGGCCTAGCGGGGGGCCGGGCGAGCAGTACTTC,CASRRPSGGPGEQYF
.,.,TRBJ2-2,14,TRBV6-5,TGTGCCAGCAGTTCAGTTATGAATACCGGGGAGCTGTTTTTT,CASSSVMNTGELFF
TRBD2,once,TRBJ2-5,15,TRBV3-1/TRBV3-2,TGTGCCAGCAGCCAATTAGCGGGGGGCCAAGAGACCCAGTACTTC,CASSQLAGGQETQYF
TRBD1,few,TRBJ1-6,14,TRBV5-1,TGCGCCAGCAGCACGGGACAGGGGACTTCACCCCTCCACTTT,CASSTGQGTSPLHF
.,once,TRBJ2-5,16,TRBV11-2,TGTGCCAGCAGCTTAGGTCAAGTCCACAACCAAGAGACCCAGTACTTC,CASSLGQVHNQETQYF
TRBD1,.,TRBJ1-1,13,TRBV2,TGTGCCAGCAGTGTACAGGGGGGCCCAGCAGCTTTCTTT,CASSVQGGPAAFF
TRBD2,.,TRBJ2-3,18,TRBV6-2/TRBV6-3,TGTGCCAGCAGGCCTTACTTAGGACTAGCGGGGGAAACGGATACGCAGTATTTT,CASRPYLGLAGETDTQYF
TRBD2,.,TRBJ2-7,15,TRBV19,TGTGCCAGTAGTAGCGGGGGATCCTACTCCTACGAGCAGTACTTC,CASSSGGSYSYEQYF
.,few,TRBJ2-7,12,TRBV7-9,TGTGCCAGCAGCTTCCAGAACTACGAGCAGTACTTC,CASSFQNYEQYF
.,.,TRBJ1-2,14,TRBV5-6,TGTGCCAGCAGCTTTGAGAGGCTGCTCTATGGCTACACCTTC,CASSFERLLYGYTF
.,.,TRBJ1-4,13,TRBV29-1,TGCAGCGTTGAAGATCGACAGGCCAAAAAACTGTTTTTT,CSVEDRQAKKLFF
.,.,TRBJ2-1,17,TRBV4-2,TGTGCCAGCAGCCAAGAAGTCAGGGGTATAGTCTACAATGAGCAGTTCTTC,CASSQEVRGIVYNEQFF
TRBD2,.,TRBJ2-5,15,TRBV5-6,TGTGCCAGCAGCTTGACTAGCGGGGGGCAAGAGACCCAGTACTTC,CASSLTSGGQETQYF
TRBD1,.,TRBJ1-6,16,TRBV7-2,TGTGCCAGCAGCTTAGGTGGCAGGGGGTATAATTCACCCCTCCACTTT,CASSLGGRGYNSPLHF
TRBD1,.,TRBJ2-2,15,TRBV7-9,TGTGCCAGCAGCCCGGAGGGGACAGGGGCCGGGGAGCTGTTTTTT,CASSPEGTGAGELFF
TRBD2,.,TRBJ2-1,15,TRBV7-9,TGTGCCAGCAGCTTCCGCGGCGGGGGGGCGGTTGAGCAGTTCTTC,CASSFRGGGAVEQFF
.,.,TRBJ2-7,16,TRBV6-5,TGTGCCAGCAGTTCCCTGGGGCACGTCGGGACTTACGAGCAGTACTTC,CASSSLGHVGTYEQYF
.,once,TRBJ2-1,13,TRBV5-6,TGTGCCAGCAGCTTACCAGCGGACAATGAGCAGTTCTTC,CASSLPADNEQFF
.,.,TRBJ1-6,14,TRBV9,TGTGCCAGCAGCCTCCAAGGAGAAGGTTCACCCCTCCACTTT,CASSLQGEGSPLHF
TRBD2,.,TRBJ2-1,18,TRBV7-9,TGTGCCAGCAGCTTTCACGGATCCGGGACTAGCGGGGTCGATGAGCAGTTCTTC,CASSFHGSGTSGVDEQFF
.,.,TRBJ2-7,13,TRBV6-5,TGTGCCAGCAGTTCACAGGGTCTCTACGAGCAGTACTTC,CASSSQGLYEQYF
.,few,TRBJ1-4,14,TRBV27,TGTGCCAGCAGTTTTGCCCCCGGGAGTGAAAAACTGTTTTTT,CASSFAPGSEKLFF
.,.,TRBJ2-4,16,TRBV14,TGTGCCAGCAGTAGGGGGAGATGGGCCGCCAAAAACATTCAGTACTTC,CASSRGRWAAKNIQYF
.,.,TRBJ2-2,14,TRBV5-1,TGCGCCAGCAGCTTGGTCGGCGGGGTCGGGGAGCTGTTTTTT,CASSLVGGVGELFF
.,.,TRBJ2-1,14,TRBV5-6,TGTGCCAGCAGCTTGAAACAGGTTTACAATGAGCAGTTCTTC,CASSLKQVYNEQFF
TRBD1,.,TRBJ2-3,15,TRBV10-2,TGCGCCAGCAGTGAGAATAACAGGGGAACAGATACGCAGTATTTT,CASSENNRGTDTQYF
.,.,TRBJ2-2,14,TRBV11-3,TGTGCCAGCAGCCCTAGCCTAGTGACCGGGGAGCTGTTTTTT,CASSPSLVTGELFF
.,.,TRBJ1-1,15,TRBV5-4,TGTGCCAGCAGCTTGGGGGGCGAGGCGGGGACTGAAGCTTTCTTT,CASSLGGEAGTEAFF
.,.,TRBJ1-6,14,TRBV7-9,TGTGCCAGCAGCTTCCCTCATTCCGGTTCACCCCTCCACTTT,CASSFPHSGSPLHF
TRBD1,.,TRBJ1-2,13,TRBV30,TGTGCCTGGAGAAGGGACAGGCCCCAGGGCTACACCTTC,CAWRRDRPQGYTF
TRBD1,few,TRBJ2-3,14,TRBV10-1,TGCGCCAGCAAAAAAGGGGGCGCTGAAGATACGCAGTATTTT,CASKKGGAEDTQYF
.,.,TRBJ2-3,14,TRBV7-9,TGTGCCAGCAGTTTTGGGGGGGCCCGGGATACGCAGTATTTT,CASSFGGARDTQYF
TRBD1,.,TRBJ1-3,15,TRBV3-1/TRBV3-2,TGTGCCAGCAGCCTTTGGACAGGGTCGGGAAACACCATATATTTT,CASSLWTGSGNTIYF
.,.,TRBJ1-1,13,TRBV18,TGTGCCAGCTCACCTGAGATGAACACTGAAGCTTTCTTT,CASSPEMNTEAFF
TRBD1,.,TRBJ1-1,14,TRBV7-9,TGTGCCAGCAGACCCCGGACAGGGGGCACTGAAGCTTTCTTT,CASRPRTGGTEAFF
.,.,TRBJ1-1,14,TRBV5-8,TGTGCCAGCAGCTTGGAGGGAGGTTGGACTGAAGCTTTCTTT,CASSLEGGWTEAFF
.,.,TRBJ1-2,14,TRBV27,TGTGCCAGCAGTCCAGGACTGAACCCCTATGGCTACACCTTC,CASSPGLNPYGYTF
.,.,TRBJ2-1,13,TRBV6-5,TGTGCCAGCACCAAGGACAGTTACAATGAGCAGTTCTTC,CASTKDSYNEQFF
.,once,TRBJ2-2,16,TRBV5-1,TGCGCCAGCAGCTTGGTTTCTGGGGGGAAGACCGGGGAGCTGTTTTTT,CASSLVSGGKTGELFF
TRBD1,few,TRBJ2-5,16,TRBV5-1,TGCGCCAGCAGCCCTTACCCGGGACAGGGGCAAGAGACCCAGTACTTC,CASSPYPGQGQETQYF
.,.,TRBJ1-6,14,TRBV5-4,TGTGCCAGCAAGCAAGGCCCCTTAGGGGGAGCCCTCCACTTT,CASKQGPLGGALHF
TRBD1,.,TRBJ2-5,15,TRBV6-6,TGTGCCAGCAGCCCAGGACAGGTTCTGCGGGAGACCCAGTACTTC,CASSPGQVLRETQYF